One and the same sample provided the 31 T cell receptor beta chains below, sequenced in a study of early T cells in non-severe SARS-CoV-2 infection. One entry per CDR3 protein results from TCRdb running MiXCR on the 5' RACE reads. The sample has just over 95,000 distinct CDR3 sequences; 11% are singletons. The sample consisted of whole blood. The receptors were sampled from an adult who was a healthcare worker with PCR-confirmed SARS-CoV-2 infection or an uninfected control (not recorded which).

This clonotype was seen a few times. CDR3 region: CASSLRPGISATYNEQFF. The CDR3 coding sequence is TGTGCCAGCAGCCTGCGCCCGGGGATTAGCGCTACCTACAATGAGCAGTTCTTC. The V call is TRBV12-3 or TRBV12-4, the J call TRBJ2-1; possible D gene TRBD2, 5 bases. CDR3 length: 18 amino acids. Trimming took 6 bases from V and 2 from J, leaving 23 bases between them.

The chain is built from TRBV28 and TRBJ2-7; 10 bases align to TRBD2. CDR3 length: 16 amino acids. Per germline, CDR1 MDHEN and CDR2 SYDVKM. Trimming cost V 1 base and J 2 bases; bases outside gene matches: 5. As DNA, the CDR3 is TGTGCCAGCAGTTTATCCGGGACTAGCGCACCCTACGAGCAGTACTTC. Protein sequence: CASSLSGTSAPYEQYF.

In this sample, this clonotype turned up a few times. The CDR3 region has the DNA TGCAGTGCTGTGACGGCGGGAGGTGGGACAGATACGCAGTATTTT. Translation gives CSAVTAGGGTDTQYF. V and J are TRBV20-1 and TRBJ2-3; 8 bases are shared with TRBD2. In germline, CDR1 is DFQATT, CDR2 SNEGSKA (reference sequence). Germline trimming cut 5 bases from V and 3 bases from J; bases unmatched to any gene: 10. The length of the CDR3 is 15 residues.

The table lists this clonotype with many counts. The chain couples TRBV3-1 to TRBJ2-7, with 9 bases aligning to TRBD2. The CDR3 length is 15 residues. J gave up 4 bases and V 6 bases, and 10 bases lay outside the gene matches. Germline lookup yields CDR1 LGHDT and CDR2 YNNKEL (reference sequence). The CDR3 loop is CASRGTSGRFYEQYF. The CDR3 DNA reads as TGTGCCAGCAGGGGAACTAGCGGGCGATTTTACGAGCAGTACTTC.

The table lists this clonotype with many counts. V is TRBV20-1 and J is TRBJ1-1; D is unclear. The V end lost 1 base, the J end lost 3 bases, and 9 bases lay between the germline ends. There are 13 residues in the CDR3. Germline values: CDR1 DFQATT, CDR2 SNEGSKA (reference sequence). The CDR3 sequence: CSARAVSYTEAFF. The CDR3 nucleotides are TGCAGTGCTAGAGCTGTCAGTTACACTGAAGCTTTCTTT.

This clonotype appeared once. At one end the junction does not follow the germline gene, possibly because of a read error. The chain combines TRBV12-5 with TRBJ2-3; 7 nucleotides match TRBD1. The CDR3 is 14 residues long. CDR1 LGHNT and CDR2 FRNRAP come from the germline V gene. CDR3 sequence reads: CASGGDSITDMQYF. The CDR3 DNA follows: TGTGCTAGTGGGGGGGACAGCATCACAGATATGCAGTATTTT.

This clonotype was counted only a few times. The chain couples TRBV4-1 to TRBJ2-2; 8 positions match TRBD1. The CDR3 sequence is 17 residues long. V was pared by 8 bases and J by 3 bases, with 14 bases of the junction left unmatched. Looked up from germline, CDR1 is MGHRA and CDR2 is YSYEKL. The CDR3 coding sequence is TGCGCCAGCGCCCAGCCATGGCTGGGACAGGACACCGGGGAGCTGTTTTTT. It encodes CASAQPWLGQDTGELFF.

This clonotype was detected many times. The chain joins TRBV7-2 to TRBJ1-6; possible D gene TRBD1, 6 bases. CDR1 and CDR2 from the germline V gene are SGHTA and FQGNSA. The CDR3 length is 14 residues. The germline V and J ends were trimmed by 5 bases and 5 bases, with 10 bases remaining between them. The chain's CDR3 is CASSPRQDNSPLHF. CDR3 bases: TGTGCCAGCAGCCCACGACAGGATAATTCACCCCTCCACTTT.

The chain uses TRBV4-1 and TRBJ2-7; D gene unclear. The germline V and J ends were trimmed by 4 bases and 6 bases, with 10 bases remaining between them. The germline CDR1 and CDR2 sequences are MGHRA and YSYEKL. There are 12 residues in the CDR3. Written as DNA, the CDR3 is TGCGCCAGCAGCCTTGCGAGGTCCGAGCAGTACTTC. This encodes CASSLARSEQYF.

This clonotype was observed at least ten times. The V and J genes are TRBV6-1 and TRBJ1-5; 7 bases are a match to TRBD1. CDR1 and CDR2 (germline): MNHNS, SASEGT. This CDR3 spans 21 amino acids. V was pared by 5 bases and J by 0 bases, with 22 bases of the junction left unmatched. The CDR3 loop is CASSLRGGGGLGTYSNQPQHF. CDR3 in DNA: TGTGCCAGCAGTCTCCGAGGGGGAGGGGGCTTGGGAACATATAGCAATCAGCCCCAGCATTTT.

The chain carries TRBV13 and TRBJ2-7, with D perhaps matching TRBD1 (6 bases). The CDR3 totals 12 residues. Trimming cost V 4 bases and J 2 bases, with 6 bases left between them. Germline V gene sequence: CDR1 PRHDT, CDR2 FYEKMQ (reference sequence). CDR3 sequence reads: CASSWGPYEQYF. CDR3 DNA sequence: TGTGCCAGCAGCTGGGGGCCCTACGAGCAGTACTTC.

This sequence joins TRBV20-1 and TRBJ2-1; maybe TRBD2 (5 bases). The CDR3 has 14 residues. Looked up from germline, CDR1 is DFQATT and CDR2 is SNEGSKA (reference sequence). V lost 0 bases to trimming and J lost 3 bases, with 9 bases between them. CDR3 region: CSARDWAGYNEQFF. CDR3 sequence (DNA): TGCAGTGCTAGAGATTGGGCGGGCTACAATGAGCAGTTCTTC.

The genes are TRBV7-9 and TRBJ2-7; 8 nucleotides line up with TRBD1. The CDR3 consists of 15 residues. CDR1 and CDR2 from the germline V gene are SEHNR and FQNEAQ (reference sequence). After removal of 8 bases from V and 0 bases from J, the junction contained 9 bases not matched to a gene. The CDR3 nucleotides read TGTGCCAGCGGCGCCCTTGACAGGGGCTCCTACGAGCAGTACTTC. The encoded protein is CASGALDRGSYEQYF.

The gene calls are TRBV29-1 and TRBJ1-6; 9 bases align to TRBD1. The junction had 2 bases not matched to a gene; V was cut back by 6 bases and J by 5 bases. The CDR3 extends over 13 amino acids. Germline assignment: CDR1 SQVTM and CDR2 ANQGSEA. The CDR3 DNA is TGCAGCGTCGGACAGGGGAATAATTCACCCCTCCACTTT. It specifies CSVGQGNNSPLHF.

V is TRBV20-1 and J is TRBJ1-2; D call uncertain. Germline lookup yields CDR1 DFQATT and CDR2 SNEGSKA (reference sequence). The V and J ends lost 3 bases and 0 bases respectively, with 5 bases between them. The CDR3 spans 12 residues. CDR3 sequence: CSASGSNYGYTF. The CDR3 DNA sequence: TGCAGTGCTAGCGGGTCTAACTATGGCTACACCTTC.

The chain uses TRBV27 and TRBJ2-6, with D hard to call. The ends were cut back, 5 bases at V and 0 bases at J, with 8 bases in the middle. There are 15 residues in the CDR3. Germline V lookup: CDR1 MNHEY, CDR2 SMNVEV (reference sequence). The CDR3 is CASSLLISGANVLTF. As DNA, the CDR3 is TGTGCCAGCAGTCTGCTTATCTCTGGGGCCAACGTCCTGACTTTC. The variable domain in full, with the rest retrieved from reference TRBV27 and TRBJ2-6, is EAQVTQNPRYLITVTGKKLTVTCSQNMNHEYMSWYRQDPGLGLRQIYYSMNVEVTDKGDVPEGYKVSRKEKRNFPLILESPSPNQTSLYFCASSLLISGANVLTFGAGSRLTVL.

This clonotype was recorded many times. The chain has TRBV27 and TRBJ2-5; D is perhaps TRBD2 (7 bases). CDR3 length equals 15 residues. The V and J ends lost 4 bases and 5 bases respectively, with 17 bases between them. Germline CDR1 and CDR2: MNHEY and SMNVEV (reference sequence). The CDR3 is CASSSRGGSPETQYF. The CDR3 DNA is TGTGCCAGCAGTTCGAGGGGGGGGTCCCCGGAGACCCAGTACTTC.

This clonotype turned up a few times. The J gene is TRBJ2-7, the V gene TRBV7-3, with TRBD2 as a possible D gene (6 bases). Germline V CDR1 and CDR2: SGHTA, FQGTGA. Trimming removed 5 bases from V and 3 bases from J, with 20 bases in between. The length of the CDR3 is 16 residues. The CDR3 sequence is CASSKGTPGDFYEQYF. CDR3 in DNA: TGTGCCAGCAGCAAAGGGACTCCGGGCGATTTCTACGAGCAGTACTTC.

This chain uses TRBV12-3 or TRBV12-4 with TRBJ2-5; 10 nucleotides align to TRBD2. The CDR3 contains 15 residues. J lost 0 bases, V lost 5 bases, and 3 bases had no gene match. The CDR3 loop reads CASSRSGGNQETQYF. CDR3 bases: TGTGCCAGCAGTCGTAGCGGGGGGAACCAAGAGACCCAGTACTTC.

This clonotype appeared many times. The genes are TRBV19 and TRBJ2-7; D assignment may be TRBD1 or TRBD2 (5 bases each). This CDR3 is built from 14 residues. Trimming removed 3 bases at V and 0 bases at J, with 9 bases between. Germline lookup yields CDR1 LNHDA and CDR2 SQIVND (reference sequence). CDR3 protein: CASSIGGSSYEQYF. CDR3 nucleotides: TGTGCCAGTAGTATTGGGGGTAGCTCCTACGAGCAGTACTTC.

J is TRBJ2-1 and V is TRBV9; D possibly corresponds to TRBD2 (6 bases). The V end was cut by 0 bases, the J end by 0 bases, with 7 bases between. Germline CDR1 and CDR2: SGDLS and YYNGEE. The CDR3 runs 15 residues. This CDR3 reads CASSVAGDSYNEQFF. The CDR3, as DNA: TGTGCCAGCAGCGTAGCGGGGGACTCCTACAATGAGCAGTTCTTC. The entire variable domain, with the rest obtained from reference TRBV9 and TRBJ2-1, is as follows: DSGVTQTPKHLITATGQRVTLRCSPRSGDLSVYWYQQSLDQGLQFLIQYYNGEERAKGNILERFSAQQFPDLHSELNLSSLELGDSALYFCASSVAGDSYNEQFFGPGTRLTVL.

This chain uses TRBV2 with TRBJ2-7, with D hard to call. Per germline, CDR1 SNHLY and CDR2 FYNNEI. The CDR3 is made up of 13 amino acids. Trimming removed 4 bases from V and 5 bases from J, with 12 bases in between. The CDR3 DNA sequence: TGTGCCAGCAGTGGTTTTAAAGCCCACGAGCAGTACTTC. This translates into CASSGFKAHEQYF.

This chain joins TRBV7-2 and TRBJ2-3; 9 nucleotides match TRBD1. With V trimmed by 5 bases and J by 4 bases, 4 bases remained unmatched. The CDR3 totals 14 residues. From germline, CDR1 is SGHTA and CDR2 FQGNSA. The CDR3 coding sequence is TGTGCCAGCAGCCCGACAGGGGGAGCAGATACGCAGTATTTT. Its protein is CASSPTGGADTQYF.

In its sample, this clonotype was seen many times. This sequence joins TRBV7-7 and TRBJ2-2; D perhaps matches TRBD2 (5 bases). The germline gives CDR1 SSHAT, CDR2 FNYEAQ (reference sequence). V lost 0 bases to trimming and J lost 5 bases, with 10 bases between them. There are 15 residues in the CDR3. CDR3: CASSLAVEGTGELFF. The CDR3 coding sequence is TGTGCCAGCAGCTTAGCCGTCGAGGGAACCGGGGAGCTGTTTTTT.

On this clonotype itself: A single base separates this from a much larger clone, so it may be a read error. The gene calls are TRBV18 and TRBJ1-1; D is undetermined. Trimming stripped 3 bases from V and 2 bases from J, with 19 bases between. The CDR3 totals 17 residues. Germline lookup yields CDR1 KGHSH and CDR2 LQKENI. CDR3 nucleotide sequence: TGTGCCAGCTCACCCCCAGGCCTAGGTAATATAAACACTGAAGCTTTCTTT. It specifies CASSPPGLGNINTEAFF.

In this sample, this clonotype turned up many times. The rearrangement links TRBV20-1 to TRBJ2-7, with a weak D call TRBD2 (5 bases). V lost 6 bases, J lost 3 bases, and 9 bases lay in between. The CDR3 contains 11 residues. Germline V lookup: CDR1 DFQATT, CDR2 SNEGSKA (reference sequence). The CDR3 region is CSAVGDYEQYF. As DNA, the CDR3 is TGCAGTGCCGTCGGGGACTACGAGCAGTACTTC.

Turning to this clonotype: At one of its ends the junction is not consistent with the germline gene, which may arise from a read error. The chain carries TRBV12-3 or TRBV12-4 and TRBJ2-1, with 7 nucleotides matching TRBD1. CDR3 length: 16 residues. This chain's CDR3 is CTSSARQGISYNEQFF. The CDR3 nucleotides are TGTACCAGCAGTGCCCGACAGGGAATCTCCTACAATGAGCAGTTCTTC.

The rearrangement links TRBV7-3 to TRBJ2-2; D not certain. Trimming cost V 2 bases and J 7 bases, with 11 bases left between them. Looked up from germline, CDR1 is SGHTA and CDR2 is FQGTGA. This CDR3 has 14 residues. This chain's CDR3 is CASSLSLSGGELFF. The CDR3, as DNA: TGTGCCAGCAGCTTATCCCTAAGTGGCGGGGAGCTGTTTTTT.

The chain carries TRBV28 and TRBJ2-3; 11 positions match TRBD2. V gave up 5 bases and J gave up 3 bases; unmatched junction bases: 7. CDR1 is MDHEN and CDR2 is SYDVKM in the germline V gene. The CDR3 has 16 amino acids. The CDR3: CASSLILAGETDTQYF. As DNA, the CDR3 is TGTGCCAGCAGTCTCATACTAGCGGGAGAGACAGATACGCAGTATTTT.

This clonotype was seen a few times. The V gene is TRBV3-1, the J gene TRBJ1-1; D remains unclear. Germline CDR1 is LGHDT and CDR2 is YNNKEL (reference sequence). V was trimmed by 4 bases and J by 5 bases, leaving 17 bases between them. This CDR3 has 15 amino acids. CDR3 residues: CASSPNLDGGTEAFF. CDR3 coding DNA: TGTGCCAGCAGCCCCAACCTAGACGGTGGAACTGAAGCTTTCTTT.

The table lists this clonotype with many counts. The rearrangement links TRBV24-1 to TRBJ2-3, with 7 bases identical to TRBD1. The V segment lost 3 bases and the J segment 2 bases; nucleotides outside the gene matches: 7. CDR1 is KGHDR, CDR2 SFDVKD, per germline. This CDR3 is built from 16 residues. The chain's CDR3 is CATSDGRQGYTDTQYF. In DNA form, the CDR3 reads TGTGCCACCAGTGATGGGAGACAGGGATACACAGATACGCAGTATTTT.